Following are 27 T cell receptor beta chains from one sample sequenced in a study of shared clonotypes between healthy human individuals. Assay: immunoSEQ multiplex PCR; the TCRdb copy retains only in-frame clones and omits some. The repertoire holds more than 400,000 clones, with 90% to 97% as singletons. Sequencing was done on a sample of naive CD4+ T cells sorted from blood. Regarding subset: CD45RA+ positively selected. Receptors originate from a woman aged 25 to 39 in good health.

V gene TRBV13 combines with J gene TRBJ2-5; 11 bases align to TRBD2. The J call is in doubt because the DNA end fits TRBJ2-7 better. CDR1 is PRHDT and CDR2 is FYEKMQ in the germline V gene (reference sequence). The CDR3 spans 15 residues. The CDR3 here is CASSRPGLAAYEQYF. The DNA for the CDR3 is TGTGCCAGCAGCCGACCGGGACTAGCGGCCTACGAGCAGTACTTC.

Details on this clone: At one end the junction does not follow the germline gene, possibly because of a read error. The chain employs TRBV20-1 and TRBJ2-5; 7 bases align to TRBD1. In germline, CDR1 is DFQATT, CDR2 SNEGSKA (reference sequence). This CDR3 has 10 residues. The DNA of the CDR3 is TGCAGTGCGGACAAGGGGGCGCTGGACTTC. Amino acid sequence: CSADKGALDF.

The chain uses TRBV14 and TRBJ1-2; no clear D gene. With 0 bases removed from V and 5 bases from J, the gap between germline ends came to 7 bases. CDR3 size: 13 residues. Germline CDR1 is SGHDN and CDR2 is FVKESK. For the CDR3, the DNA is TGTGCCAGCAGCCAAGATCCCGGTTATGGCTACACCTTC. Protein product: CASSQDPGYGYTF.

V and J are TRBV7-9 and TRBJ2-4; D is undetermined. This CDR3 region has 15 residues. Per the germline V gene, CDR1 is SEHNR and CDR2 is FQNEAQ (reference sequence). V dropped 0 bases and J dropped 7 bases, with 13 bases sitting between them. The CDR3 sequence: CASSLAGVASNIQYF. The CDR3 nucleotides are TGTGCCAGCAGCTTAGCTGGGGTTGCCTCTAACATTCAGTACTTC. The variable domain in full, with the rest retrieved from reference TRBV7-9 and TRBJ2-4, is DTGVSQNPRHKITKRGQNVTFRCDPISEHNRLYWYRQTLGQGPEFLTYFQNEAQLEKSRLLSDRFSAERPKGSFSTLEIQRTEQGDSAMYLCASSLAGVASNIQYFGAGTRLSVL.

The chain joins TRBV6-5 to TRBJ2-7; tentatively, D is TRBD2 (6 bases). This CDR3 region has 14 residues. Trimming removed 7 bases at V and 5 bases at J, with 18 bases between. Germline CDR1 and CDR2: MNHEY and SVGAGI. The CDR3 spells CASTHPGGAHEQYF. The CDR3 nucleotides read TGTGCCAGCACCCACCCGGGCGGGGCCCACGAGCAGTACTTC.

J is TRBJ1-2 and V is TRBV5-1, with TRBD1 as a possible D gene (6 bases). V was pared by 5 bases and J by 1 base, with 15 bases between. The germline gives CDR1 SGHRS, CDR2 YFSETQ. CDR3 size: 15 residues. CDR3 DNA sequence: TGCGCCAGCAGTTTTGGACAGACCAGTAACTATGGCTACACCTTC. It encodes CASSFGQTSNYGYTF.

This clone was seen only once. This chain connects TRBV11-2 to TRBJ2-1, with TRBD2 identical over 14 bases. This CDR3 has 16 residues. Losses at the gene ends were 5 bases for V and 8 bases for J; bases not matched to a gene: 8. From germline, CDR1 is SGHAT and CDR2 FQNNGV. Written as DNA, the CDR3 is TGTGCCAGCAGCCCCGGGAGACTAGCGGGAGGGGATGAGCAGTTCTTC. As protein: CASSPGRLAGGDEQFF.

The CDR3 DNA follows: TGTGCCAGCTCACCTCAGGGTTCTGAATACGAGCAGTACTTC. Translated: CASSPQGSEYEQYF. V gene TRBV18 combines with J gene TRBJ2-7; maybe TRBD1 (5 bases). Trimming shortened V by 3 bases and J by 4 bases, and 13 bases separated the two germline ends. This CDR3 contains 14 residues. The V gene's germline CDR1 is KGHSH and CDR2 LQKENI.

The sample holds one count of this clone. Here the CDR3 reads CAISESLAGGPGYEQYF. CDR3 nucleotides: TGTGCCATCAGTGAGTCGCTAGCGGGAGGCCCGGGCTACGAGCAGTACTTC. The chain is built from TRBV10-3 and TRBJ2-7, with 11 bases lining up with TRBD2. Per germline, CDR1 ENHRY and CDR2 SYGVKD. This CDR3 has 17 residues. V lost 0 bases to trimming and J lost 3 bases; unmatched junction nucleotides: 7.

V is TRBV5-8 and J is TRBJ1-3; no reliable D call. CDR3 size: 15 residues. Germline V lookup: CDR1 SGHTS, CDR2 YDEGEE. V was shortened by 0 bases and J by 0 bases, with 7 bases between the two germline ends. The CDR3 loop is CASSLVASSGNTIYF. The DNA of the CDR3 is TGTGCCAGCAGCTTGGTGGCCAGCTCTGGAAACACCATATATTTT.

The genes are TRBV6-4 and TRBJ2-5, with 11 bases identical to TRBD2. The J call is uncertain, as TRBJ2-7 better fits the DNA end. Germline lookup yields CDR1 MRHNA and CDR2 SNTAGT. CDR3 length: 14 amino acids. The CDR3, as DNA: TGTGCCATCCCCACTAGCGGGAGTCTCTACGAGCAGTACTTC. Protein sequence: CAIPTSGSLYEQYF.

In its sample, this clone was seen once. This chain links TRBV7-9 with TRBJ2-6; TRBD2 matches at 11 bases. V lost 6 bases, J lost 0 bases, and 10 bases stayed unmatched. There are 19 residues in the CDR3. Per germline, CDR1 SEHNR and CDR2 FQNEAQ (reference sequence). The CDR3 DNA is TGTGCCAGCAGTACTCTAGCGGGAGGCTCCCCCTCTGGGGCCAACGTCCTGACTTTC. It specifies CASSTLAGGSPSGANVLTF.

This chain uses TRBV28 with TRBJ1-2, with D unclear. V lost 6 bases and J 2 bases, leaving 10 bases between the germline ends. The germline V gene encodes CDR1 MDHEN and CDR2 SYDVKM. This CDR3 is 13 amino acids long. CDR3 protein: CASSMDVNYGYTF. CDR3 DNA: TGTGCCAGCAGCATGGACGTAAACTATGGCTACACCTTC.

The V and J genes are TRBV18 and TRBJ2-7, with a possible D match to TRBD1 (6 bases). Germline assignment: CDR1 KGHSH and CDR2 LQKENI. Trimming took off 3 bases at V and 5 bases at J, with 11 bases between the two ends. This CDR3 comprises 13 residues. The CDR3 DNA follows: TGTGCCAGCTCACCCATACAGGGCCACGAGCAGTACTTC. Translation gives CASSPIQGHEQYF.

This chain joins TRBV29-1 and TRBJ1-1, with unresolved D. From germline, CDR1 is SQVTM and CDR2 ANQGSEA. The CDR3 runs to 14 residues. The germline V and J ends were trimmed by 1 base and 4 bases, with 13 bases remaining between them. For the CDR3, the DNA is TGCAGCGTTGAAGGGCCGGGAGGTGGCACTGAAGCTTTCTTT. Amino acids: CSVEGPGGGTEAFF.

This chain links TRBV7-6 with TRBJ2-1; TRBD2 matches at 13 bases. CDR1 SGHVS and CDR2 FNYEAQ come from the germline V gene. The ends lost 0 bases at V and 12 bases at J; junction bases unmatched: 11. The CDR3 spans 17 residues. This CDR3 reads CASSLAAGGLAGWGQFF. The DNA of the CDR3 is TGTGCCAGCAGCTTAGCGGCCGGGGGACTAGCGGGATGGGGGCAGTTCTTC. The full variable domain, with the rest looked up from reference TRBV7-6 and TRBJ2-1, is GAGVSQSPRYKVTKRGQDVALRCDPISGHVSLYWYRQALGQGPEFLTYFNYEAQQDKSGLPNDRFSAERPEGSISTLTIQRTEQRDSAMYRCASSLAAGGLAGWGQFFGPGTRLTVL.

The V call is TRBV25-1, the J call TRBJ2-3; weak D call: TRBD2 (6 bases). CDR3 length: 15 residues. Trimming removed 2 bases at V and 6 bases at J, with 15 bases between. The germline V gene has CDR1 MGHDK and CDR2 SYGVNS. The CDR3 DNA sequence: TGTGCCAGCAGTGAACCGGGACTGCCTAAGGATACGCAGTATTTT. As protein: CASSEPGLPKDTQYF.

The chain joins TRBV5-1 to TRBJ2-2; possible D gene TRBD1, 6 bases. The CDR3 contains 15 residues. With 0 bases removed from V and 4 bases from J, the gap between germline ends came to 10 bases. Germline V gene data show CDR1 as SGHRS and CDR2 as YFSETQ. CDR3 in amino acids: CASSLGVTGTGELFF. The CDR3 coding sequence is TGCGCCAGCAGCTTGGGGGTGACAGGCACCGGGGAGCTGTTTTTT. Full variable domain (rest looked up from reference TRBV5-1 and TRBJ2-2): KAGVTQTPRYLIKTRGQQVTLSCSPISGHRSVSWYQQTPGQGLQFLFEYFSETQRNKGNFPGRFSGRQFSNSRSEMNVSTLELGDSALYLCASSLGVTGTGELFFGEGSRLTVL.

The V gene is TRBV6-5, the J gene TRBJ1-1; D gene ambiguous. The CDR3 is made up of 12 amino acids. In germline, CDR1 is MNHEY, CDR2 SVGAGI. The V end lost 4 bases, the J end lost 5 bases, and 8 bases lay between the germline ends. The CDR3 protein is CASSSGGTEAFF. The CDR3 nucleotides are TGTGCCAGCAGTTCGGGCGGGACTGAAGCTTTCTTT.

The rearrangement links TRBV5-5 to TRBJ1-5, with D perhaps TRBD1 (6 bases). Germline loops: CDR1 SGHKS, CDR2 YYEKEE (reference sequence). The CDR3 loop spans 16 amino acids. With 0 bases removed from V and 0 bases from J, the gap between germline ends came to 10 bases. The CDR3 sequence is CASSLVGGISNQPQHF. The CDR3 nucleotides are TGTGCCAGCAGCTTGGTAGGGGGAATTAGCAATCAGCCCCAGCATTTT.

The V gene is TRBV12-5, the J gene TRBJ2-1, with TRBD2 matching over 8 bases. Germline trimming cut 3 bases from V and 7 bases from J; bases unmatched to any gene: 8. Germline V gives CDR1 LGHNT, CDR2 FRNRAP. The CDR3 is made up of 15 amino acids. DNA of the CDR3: TGTGCTAGTGGTTTTTTTGCGGGAGGCCGGAATGAGCAGTTCTTC. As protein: CASGFFAGGRNEQFF.

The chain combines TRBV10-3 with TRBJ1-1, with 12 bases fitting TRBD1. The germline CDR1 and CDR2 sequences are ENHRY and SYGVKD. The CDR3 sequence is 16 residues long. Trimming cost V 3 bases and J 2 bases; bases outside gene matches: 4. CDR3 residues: CAISEGDRGRNTEAFF. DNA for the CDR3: TGTGCCATCAGTGAAGGGGACAGGGGGCGTAACACTGAAGCTTTCTTT.

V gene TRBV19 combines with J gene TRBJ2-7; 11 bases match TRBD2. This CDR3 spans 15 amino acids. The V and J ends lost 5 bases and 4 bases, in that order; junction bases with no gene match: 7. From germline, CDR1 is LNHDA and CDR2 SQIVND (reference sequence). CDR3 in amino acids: CASSLTSGSIYEQYF. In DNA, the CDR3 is TGTGCCAGTAGTTTAACTAGCGGGAGTATTTACGAGCAGTACTTC.

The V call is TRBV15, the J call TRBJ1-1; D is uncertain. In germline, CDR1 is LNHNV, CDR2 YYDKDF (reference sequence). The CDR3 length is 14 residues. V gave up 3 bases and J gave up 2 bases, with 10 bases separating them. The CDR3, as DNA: TGTGCCACCAGCAGTGGCGGAAGAAACACTGAAGCTTTCTTT. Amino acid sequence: CATSSGGRNTEAFF.

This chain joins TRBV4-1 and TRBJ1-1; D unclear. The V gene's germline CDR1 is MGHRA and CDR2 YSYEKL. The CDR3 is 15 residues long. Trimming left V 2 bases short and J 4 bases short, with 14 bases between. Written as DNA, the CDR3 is TGCGCCAGCAGCCAAACAAGCGGGGTAAGCACTGAAGCTTTCTTT. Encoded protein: CASSQTSGVSTEAFF.

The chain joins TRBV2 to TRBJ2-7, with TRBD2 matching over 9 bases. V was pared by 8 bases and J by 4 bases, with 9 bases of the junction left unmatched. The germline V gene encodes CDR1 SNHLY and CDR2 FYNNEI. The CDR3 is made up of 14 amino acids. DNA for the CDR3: TGTGCCAGCGGTCCGGGACTAGCAGTTTACGAGCAGTACTTC. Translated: CASGPGLAVYEQYF. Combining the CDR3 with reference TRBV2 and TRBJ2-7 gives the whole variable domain EPEVTQTPSHQVTQMGQEVILRCVPISNHLYFYWYRQILGQKVEFLVSFYNNEISEKSEIFDDQFSVERPDGSNFTLKIRSTKLEDSAMYFCASGPGLAVYEQYFGPGTRLTVT.

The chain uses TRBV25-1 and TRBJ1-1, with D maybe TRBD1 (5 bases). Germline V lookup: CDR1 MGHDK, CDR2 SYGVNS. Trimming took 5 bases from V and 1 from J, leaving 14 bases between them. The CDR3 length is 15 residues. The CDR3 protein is CASSSALGQNTEAFF. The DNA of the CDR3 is TGTGCCAGCAGTTCGGCTCTGGGGCAGAACACTGAAGCTTTCTTT.